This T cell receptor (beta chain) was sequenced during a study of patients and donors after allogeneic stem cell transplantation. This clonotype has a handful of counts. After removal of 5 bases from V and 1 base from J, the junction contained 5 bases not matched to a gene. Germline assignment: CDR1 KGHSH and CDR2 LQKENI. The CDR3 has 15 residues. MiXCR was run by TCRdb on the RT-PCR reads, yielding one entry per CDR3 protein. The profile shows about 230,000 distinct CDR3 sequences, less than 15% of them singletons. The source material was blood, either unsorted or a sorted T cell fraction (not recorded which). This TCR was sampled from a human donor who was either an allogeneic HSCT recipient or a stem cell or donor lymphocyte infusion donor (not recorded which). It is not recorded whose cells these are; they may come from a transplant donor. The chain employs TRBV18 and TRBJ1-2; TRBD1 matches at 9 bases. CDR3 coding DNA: TGTGCCAGCTCAAAGGACAGGGGCCGTAACTATGGCTACACCTTC. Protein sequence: CASSKDRGRNYGYTF.